Presented here are 26 T cell receptor beta chains from one specimen sequenced in a study of spatial heterogeneity in lung cancer. Findings of the study overall: Expanded alpha and beta TCR counts within tumors tracked tumor mutation counts.

TCRdb re-called the 5' RACE reads through MiXCR, storing one row per CDR3 protein. The top ten clones hold roughly 30% of a sample with 9,100 or so distinct CDR3 sequences, roughly 50% of them seen once. Time point meaning: sample taken at primary tumor resection. These receptors are not linked to any known antigen. The source was lung tumor tissue, collected at surgery. These receptors all stem from a female donor with early-stage non-small cell lung cancer.

Note on this clonotype: This beta chain turned up in a library designed for alpha chains; as an off-target read, its abundance says little. The chain is built from TRBV10-3 and TRBJ2-7; 8 positions match TRBD1. The CDR3 extends over 12 amino acids. The V gene's germline CDR1 is ENHRY and CDR2 SYGVKD. V shed 10 bases, J shed 4 bases, and the junction held 6 bases outside the gene matches. CDR3 in DNA: TGTGCCACCCGACAGGGGACTTACGAGCAGTACTTC. It codes for CATRQGTYEQYF.

On this clonotype itself: This beta chain represents an off-target read in a library built for alpha chains; its size is of limited meaning. The J gene is TRBJ2-7, the V gene TRBV3-1; TRBD1 matches at 7 bases. Per the germline V gene, CDR1 is LGHDT and CDR2 is YNNKEL (reference sequence). With 4 bases clipped from V and 3 bases from J, the junction kept 3 bases outside the gene matches. The CDR3 covers 13 residues. The CDR3 here is CASSRGQVYEQYF. The DNA of the CDR3 is TGTGCCAGCAGCCGTGGACAGGTCTACGAGCAGTACTTC.

Remarks on this clonotype: In a library made to pick up alpha chains, this beta chain is a stray read with a size that means little. The chain uses TRBV21-1 and TRBJ2-5; TRBD1, the D gene given by the table, was not confirmed from the DNA. TRBV21-1 is a pseudogene. This CDR3 is built from 16 residues. As DNA, the CDR3 is TGTGCCAGCAGCGGTCGGGGACAACTACTTCAAGAGACCCAGTACTTC. Translated, it gives CASSGRGQLLQETQYF.

This clonotype has a single count. The library was built for alpha chains, so this beta chain is an off-target read and its size means little. This sequence joins TRBV5-4 and TRBJ2-2; TRBD1 matches 7 bases. The germline V gene has CDR1 SGHNT and CDR2 YYREEE (reference sequence). There are 14 residues in the CDR3. V lost 4 bases to trimming and J lost 7 bases; unmatched junction nucleotides: 7. The CDR3 is CASSTDREGGELFF. The CDR3 DNA sequence: TGTGCCAGCAGCACCGACAGGGAAGGCGGGGAGCTGTTTTTT. The full variable domain, in which reference TRBV5-4 and TRBJ2-2 provide the parts outside the CDR3, is ETGVTQSPTHLIKTRGQQVTLRCSSQSGHNTVSWYQQALGQGPQFIFQYYREEENGRGNFPPRFSGLQFPNYSSELNVNALELDDSALYLCASSTDREGGELFFGEGSRLTVL.

As regards this clonotype: Found in a library prepared for alpha chains, this beta chain is an off-target read, and its abundance has little meaning. The rearrangement uses TRBV20-1 and TRBJ2-7; D is possibly TRBD1 or TRBD2 (5 bases each). Germline assignment: CDR1 DFQATT and CDR2 SNEGSKA (reference sequence). The CDR3 length is 15 residues. The germline V and J ends were trimmed by 6 bases and 5 bases, with 23 bases remaining between them. CDR3 sequence reads: CSAGAADLGAHEQYF. The CDR3 region has the DNA TGCAGTGCCGGGGCTGCGGACCTGGGAGCACACGAGCAGTACTTC.

Points on this clonotype: Since it is a stray read in a library aimed at alpha chains, this beta chain has a size that is not meaningful. The chain recombines TRBV6-6 with TRBJ2-3; 8 nucleotides match TRBD2. Trimming took 6 bases from V and 2 from J; bases not matched to a gene: 7. CDR1 MNHNY and CDR2 SVGAGI come from the germline V gene (reference sequence). This CDR3 spans 15 amino acids. The CDR3 reads CASSQRRGATDTQYF. DNA of the CDR3: TGTGCCAGCAGCCAGAGGCGGGGGGCCACAGATACGCAGTATTTT.

With regard to this clonotype: Because the library targeted alpha chains, this beta chain is an off-target read whose size means little. The chain employs TRBV12-3 or TRBV12-4 and TRBJ1-4; D not certain. This CDR3 contains 14 residues. Trimming stripped 4 bases from V and 7 bases from J, with 13 bases between. CDR3 in amino acids: CASSSMVNGEKLFF. The DNA of the CDR3 is TGTGCCAGCAGTTCCATGGTGAATGGTGAAAAACTGTTTTTT.

With regard to this clonotype: This beta chain slipped into a library made for alpha chains as a stray read, so its size is not meaningful. The chain uses TRBV7-9 and TRBJ1-2; 10 bases align to TRBD1. The CDR3 length is 13 residues. With V trimmed by 5 bases and J by 6 bases, 3 bases remained unmatched. Germline lookup yields CDR1 SEHNR and CDR2 FQNEAQ (reference sequence). CDR3 amino acids: CASSTTGGHGYTF. The CDR3 nucleotides are TGTGCCAGCAGCACGACAGGGGGCCATGGCTACACCTTC.

As for this clonotype: This beta chain is a stray read from a library made for alpha chains; its abundance is not meaningful. The chain is built from TRBV7-2 and TRBJ1-2; D unresolved. Germline V gene lookup returns CDR1 SGHTA and CDR2 FQGNSA. The length of the CDR3 is 16 residues. The V end was cut by 4 bases, the J end by 7 bases, with 22 bases between. CDR3 region: CASSYQGGPRSSGYTF. CDR3 DNA sequence: TGTGCCAGCAGCTACCAAGGTGGCCCCCGTTCGTCTGGCTACACCTTC.

In regard to this clonotype: The library was prepared for alpha chains; this beta chain is a stray read, so its frequency means little. Written as DNA, the CDR3 is TGTGCCAGCAGTCGGACAGCTAGCAATCAGCCCCAGCATTTT. Its protein is CASSRTASNQPQHF. J is TRBJ1-5 and V is TRBV6-5, with D perhaps TRBD1 (6 bases). CDR1 and CDR2 (germline): MNHEY, SVGAGI. The germline V and J ends were trimmed by 5 bases and 0 bases, with 8 bases remaining between them. The CDR3 spans 14 residues.

As to this clonotype: The library was built for alpha chains, so this beta chain is an off-target read and its size means little. J is TRBJ2-7 and V is TRBV4-1, with TRBD2 identical over 9 bases. This CDR3 spans 17 amino acids. The ends lost 0 bases at V and 5 bases at J; junction bases unmatched: 11. CDR1 and CDR2 from the germline V gene are MGHRA and YSYEKL. Here the CDR3 reads CASSQEIIPGLADEQYF. In DNA, the CDR3 is TGCGCCAGCAGCCAAGAGATAATCCCGGGACTAGCCGACGAGCAGTACTTC.

This clonotype came up a few times. This beta chain represents an off-target read in a library built for alpha chains; its size is of limited meaning. The V gene is TRBV7-2, the J gene TRBJ2-5, with 7 bases fitting TRBD1. The CDR3 has 15 amino acids. Germline CDR1 SGHTA, CDR2 FQGNSA. With V trimmed by 1 base and J by 5 bases, 7 bases remained unmatched. CDR3 nucleotides: TGTGCCAGCAGCTTAGGAGGACAGGCCTGGGAGACCCAGTACTTC. It yields the protein CASSLGGQAWETQYF.

The table lists this clonotype with a count of one. This beta chain appears as a stray read in a library generated for alpha chains; its size is not informative. This rearrangement joins TRBV19 to TRBJ2-4; D ambiguous. The CDR3 runs 13 residues. Trimming left V 6 bases short and J 3 bases short, with 9 bases between. CDR1 and CDR2 (germline): LNHDA, SQIVND (reference sequence). In DNA form, the CDR3 reads TGTGCCAGTAGAGAAACGGTCAAAAACATTCAGTACTTC. Its translation: CASRETVKNIQYF.

In its sample, this clonotype was seen a few times. The size of this beta chain means little, since it is a stray read in a library made for alpha chains. The rearrangement uses TRBV5-4 and TRBJ2-3, with a weak D call TRBD2 (6 bases). Trimming left V 1 base short and J 3 bases short, with 15 bases between. This CDR3 is built from 16 residues. Germline assignment: CDR1 SGHNT and CDR2 YYREEE (reference sequence). The CDR3 is CASSLLGGVRTDTQYF. The CDR3 nucleotides read TGTGCCAGCAGCTTGCTAGGCGGGGTGAGGACAGATACGCAGTATTTT.

Comment on this clonotype: This beta chain appears as a stray read in a library generated for alpha chains; its size is not informative. This rearrangement joins TRBV20-1 to TRBJ1-5; D may be TRBD1 (6 bases). The CDR3 contains 13 residues. V lost 2 bases to trimming and J lost 6 bases, with 11 bases between them. CDR1 and CDR2 from the germline V gene are DFQATT and SNEGSKA (reference sequence). The CDR3 protein is CSARSQGTQPQHF. Here the CDR3 DNA reads TGCAGTGCTAGATCTCAGGGGACTCAGCCCCAGCATTTT.

Details on this clonotype: This beta chain is a stray sequence in a library constructed for alpha chains; its clone size is not meaningful. The chain is built from TRBV20-1 and TRBJ1-3; unclear D gene. The ends were cut back, 3 bases at V and 0 bases at J, with 6 bases in the middle. This CDR3 has 13 residues. CDR1 is DFQATT and CDR2 is SNEGSKA in the germline V gene (reference sequence). The CDR3 region has the DNA TGCAGTGCTAGTCGGGTCTCTGGAAACACCATATATTTT. This encodes CSASRVSGNTIYF.

This clonotype was counted between two and nine times. This beta chain is a stray read from a library made for alpha chains; its abundance is not meaningful. The chain uses TRBV5-1 and TRBJ2-7; no firm D call. This CDR3 is built from 14 residues. Germline loops: CDR1 SGHRS, CDR2 YFSETQ. V lost 4 bases and J 4 bases, leaving 15 bases between the germline ends. The CDR3 region has the DNA TGCGCCAGCAGCCCCTCTGTTGAAAGATACGAGCAGTACTTC. Translated: CASSPSVERYEQYF.

Comment on this clonotype: Because the library targeted alpha chains, this beta chain is an off-target read whose size means little. The chain recombines TRBV3-1 with TRBJ2-3; 8 positions agree with TRBD1. Germline V CDR1 and CDR2: LGHDT, YNNKEL (reference sequence). This CDR3 has 12 residues. V lost 4 bases, J lost 9 bases, and 3 bases stayed unmatched. CDR3 residues: CASSLGQGTQYF. The DNA for the CDR3 is TGTGCCAGCAGCCTTGGACAGGGCACGCAGTATTTT.

This clonotype was detected only a few times. This beta chain is a stray sequence in a library constructed for alpha chains; its clone size is not meaningful. The rearrangement joins TRBV4-1 to TRBJ2-7; TRBD2 might be the D (6 bases). V lost 1 base and J 6 bases, leaving 22 bases between the germline ends. The length of the CDR3 is 17 residues. The germline V gene has CDR1 MGHRA and CDR2 YSYEKL. CDR3: CASSQVPPSLGGGEQYF. CDR3 coding DNA: TGCGCCAGCAGCCAAGTCCCACCGAGCCTGGGAGGTGGCGAGCAGTACTTC.

In its sample, this clonotype was seen a few times. As an off-target read in a library built for alpha chains, this beta chain has a frequency of little significance. The CDR3 DNA sequence: TGTGCCAGCAGTGAACATCCAGGCCTGAATCAGCCCCAGCATTTT. Translation gives CASSEHPGLNQPQHF. This chain links TRBV6-1 with TRBJ1-5, with D unclear. V lost 2 bases, J lost 4 bases, and 12 bases lay in between. CDR1 is MNHNS, CDR2 SASEGT, per germline. The CDR3 has 15 amino acids.

This clonotype was detected only a few times. This beta chain came through as a stray read in a library set up for alpha chains, and its size says little. The CDR3 DNA reads TGTGCCAGCAGTTTAACAAACGAGGGGACCCAGTACTTC. Translating it yields CASSLTNEGTQYF. The chain combines TRBV11-2 with TRBJ2-5, with D perhaps TRBD2 (5 bases). V lost 6 bases to trimming and J lost 7 bases, with 15 bases between them. The CDR3 is made up of 13 amino acids. CDR1 is SGHAT, CDR2 FQNNGV, per germline.

For this clonotype: The library was built for alpha chains, so this beta chain is an off-target read and its size means little. The chain uses TRBV7-9 and TRBJ2-7; 7 positions agree with TRBD1. CDR1 and CDR2 from the germline V gene are SEHNR and FQNEAQ (reference sequence). With V trimmed by 1 base and J by 2 bases, 8 bases remained unmatched. CDR3 size: 16 residues. The chain's CDR3 is CASSLGNSGGAYEQYF. CDR3 in DNA: TGTGCCAGCAGCTTAGGAAACTCAGGGGGAGCCTACGAGCAGTACTTC.

On this clonotype: This beta chain lies outside the target of a library built for alpha chains; its clone size means little. J is TRBJ1-1 and V is TRBV20-1, with D unresolved. CDR3 length: 15 residues. Germline V lookup: CDR1 DFQATT, CDR2 SNEGSKA (reference sequence). V shed 0 bases and J shed 4 bases, with 15 bases lying between them. This CDR3 is CSARDRVRGVTEAFF. DNA of the CDR3: TGCAGTGCTAGAGATCGTGTCAGAGGAGTCACTGAAGCTTTCTTT.

About this clonotype: As an off-target read in a library built for alpha chains, this beta chain has a frequency of little significance. The chain joins TRBV5-5 to TRBJ2-7; D possibly corresponds to TRBD2 (5 bases). CDR3 length: 15 residues. V gave up 0 bases and J gave up 3 bases, with 13 bases separating them. Per the germline V gene, CDR1 is SGHKS and CDR2 is YYEKEE (reference sequence). CDR3 residues: CASSLEGPTNYEQYF. The CDR3 nucleotides read TGTGCCAGCAGCTTGGAGGGTCCGACTAACTACGAGCAGTACTTC.

Concerning this clonotype itself: This beta chain appears as a stray read in a library generated for alpha chains; its size is not informative. The rearrangement uses TRBV6-5 and TRBJ1-6, with no clear D. CDR1 and CDR2 (germline): MNHEY, SVGAGI. The CDR3 covers 13 residues. Trimming shortened V by 8 bases and J by 4 bases, and 9 bases separated the two germline ends. The CDR3 bases are TGTGCCAGCCGCAGTGGTTATAATTCACCCCTCCACTTT. Protein: CASRSGYNSPLHF.

Of note for this clonotype: Within a library made for alpha chains, this beta chain is off target, and its count is uninformative. The CDR3 here is CASSRRTGPLAKNIQYF. Here the CDR3 DNA reads TGTGCCAGCAGCCGCCGGACAGGACCACTAGCCAAAAACATTCAGTACTTC. The rearrangement joins TRBV28 to TRBJ2-4; 7 nucleotides align to TRBD1. Germline CDR1 is MDHEN and CDR2 is SYDVKM. The CDR3 has 17 residues. V was pared by 6 bases and J by 0 bases, with 11 bases of the junction left unmatched.